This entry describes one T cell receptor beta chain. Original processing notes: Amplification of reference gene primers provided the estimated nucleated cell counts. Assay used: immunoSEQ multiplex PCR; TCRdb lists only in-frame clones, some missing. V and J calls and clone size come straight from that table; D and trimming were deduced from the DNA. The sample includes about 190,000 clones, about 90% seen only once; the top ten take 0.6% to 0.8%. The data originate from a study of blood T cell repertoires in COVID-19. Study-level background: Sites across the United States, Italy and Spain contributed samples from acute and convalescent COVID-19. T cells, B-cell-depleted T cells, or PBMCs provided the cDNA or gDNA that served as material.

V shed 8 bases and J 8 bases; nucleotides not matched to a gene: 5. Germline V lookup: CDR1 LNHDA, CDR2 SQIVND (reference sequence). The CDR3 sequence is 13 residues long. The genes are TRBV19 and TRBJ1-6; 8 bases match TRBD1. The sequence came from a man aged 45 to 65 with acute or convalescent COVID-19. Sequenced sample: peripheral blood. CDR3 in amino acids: CASGDRNHSPLHF. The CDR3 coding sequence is TGTGCCAGTGGGGACAGGAATCATTCACCCCTCCACTTT.